These 2 T cell receptor beta chains originate from one sample sequenced in a study of graft-versus-host responses after intestinal transplantation. TCRdb keeps only in-frame clones here, not all; method: immunoSEQ multiplex PCR. Counted here are nearly 95,000 clones, just over 90% occurring once; the ten biggest clones make up approximately 2%. These receptors have no known antigen. The starting material was unstimulated CD8+ T cells sorted from spleen or lymph node cells, obtained before intestinal transplant. Receptors originate from a human donor who received an intestinal transplant.

This chain connects TRBV5-6 to TRBJ2-1; D perhaps matches TRBD2 (6 bases). V dropped 4 bases and J dropped 7 bases, with 21 bases sitting between them. CDR1 SGHDT and CDR2 YYEEEE come from the germline V gene. The CDR3 loop spans 16 amino acids. The chain's CDR3 is CASSARGSSVGNEQFF. The CDR3 nucleotides are TGTGCCAGCAGCGCTCGCGGATCTAGCGTGGGAAATGAGCAGTTCTTC.

J is TRBJ2-5 and V is TRBV10-1; 11 bases map to TRBD2. Germline V gene sequence: CDR1 WNHNN, CDR2 SYGVQD (reference sequence). The J segment lost 0 bases and the V segment lost 6 bases, leaving 6 bases of the junction unmatched. The CDR3 sequence is 16 residues long. DNA for the CDR3: TGCGCCAGCAGCGCGGGACTAGCGGCGAACCAAGAGACCCAGTACTTC. The encoded protein is CASSAGLAANQETQYF.